These 16 T cell receptor beta chains share one sample of origin, sequenced in a study of T cell responses to AZD1222 COVID-19 vaccine. This table comes from immunoSEQ multiplex PCR, and its TCRdb copy is limited to in-frame clones, with some not included. Of roughly 120,000 clones in the sample, approximately 90% were seen once. Specimen: peripheral blood, collected 28 days after the second dose of the MenACWY control vaccine. The receptor source for this set is an adult who received the MenACWY meningococcal vaccine as a control.

This chain joins TRBV10-3 and TRBJ2-7; TRBD2 aligns across 9 bases. Trimming took 4 bases from V and 0 from J; bases not matched to a gene: 4. Per germline, CDR1 ENHRY and CDR2 SYGVKD. The length of the CDR3 is 15 residues. Here the CDR3 DNA reads TGTGCCATCAGTGGGGGAGCGGGAGGCTCCTACGAGCAGTACTTC. Translation: CAISGGAGGSYEQYF.

CDR3 nucleotides: TGTGCCAGCAGCTACACGGACAGAGAGACCCAGTACTTC. This encodes CASSYTDRETQYF. The rearrangement links TRBV12-3 or TRBV12-4 to TRBJ2-5; D may be TRBD1 (6 bases). The CDR3 has 13 amino acids. V was clipped by 6 bases and J by 4 bases, with 12 bases between them.

V usage is TRBV2 and J usage is TRBJ2-1; D is possibly TRBD1 (6 bases). Germline V gene sequence: CDR1 SNHLY, CDR2 FYNNEI. V shed 2 bases and J shed 9 bases, with 14 bases lying between them. CDR3 length: 14 amino acids. The CDR3 loop reads CASSERLQGSEQFF. For the CDR3, the DNA is TGTGCCAGCAGTGAAAGGCTACAGGGAAGTGAGCAGTTCTTC. Together with reference TRBV2 and TRBJ2-1, the CDR3 gives the full variable domain: EPEVTQTPSHQVTQMGQEVILRCVPISNHLYFYWYRQILGQKVEFLVSFYNNEISEKSEIFDDQFSVERPDGSNFTLKIRSTKLEDSAMYFCASSERLQGSEQFFGPGTRLTVL.

The rearrangement links TRBV29-1 to TRBJ2-1; D might be TRBD2 (5 bases). V gave up 4 bases and J gave up 5 bases, with 21 bases separating them. The CDR3 loop spans 16 amino acids. Germline V gene lookup returns CDR1 SQVTM and CDR2 ANQGSEA. CDR3 nucleotides: TGCAGCGTTGCCTCCCCCGGGCCCCGAGGGAACAATGAGCAGTTCTTC. The encoded protein is CSVASPGPRGNNEQFF.

The chain carries TRBV28 and TRBJ2-3, with 14 positions matching TRBD2. This CDR3 has 16 amino acids. The germline V gene has CDR1 MDHEN and CDR2 SYDVKM. The ends lost 5 bases at V and 5 bases at J; junction bases unmatched: 6. CDR3 DNA sequence: TGTGCCAGCAGTGCGACTAGCGGGGGGGCCGGAGATACGCAGTATTTT. It codes for CASSATSGGAGDTQYF.

The V gene is TRBV2, the J gene TRBJ1-4, with D tentatively TRBD1 (6 bases). Per the germline V gene, CDR1 is SNHLY and CDR2 is FYNNEI. The CDR3 covers 13 residues. The germline V and J ends were trimmed by 9 bases and 2 bases, with 10 bases remaining between them. CDR3 sequence: CASTGTTNEKLFF. The CDR3 DNA is TGTGCCAGTACAGGGACGACTAATGAAAAACTGTTTTTT. The variable domain in full, completed from reference TRBV2 and TRBJ1-4, reads EPEVTQTPSHQVTQMGQEVILRCVPISNHLYFYWYRQILGQKVEFLVSFYNNEISEKSEIFDDQFSVERPDGSNFTLKIRSTKLEDSAMYFCASTGTTNEKLFFGSGTQLSVL.

CDR3 in DNA: TGTGCCAGCAGCAGAGCCGGGACAGGGGTGGTTGAGCAGTTCTTC. Amino acids: CASSRAGTGVVEQFF. V is TRBV27 and J is TRBJ2-1; 10 positions agree with TRBD1. CDR3 length: 15 amino acids. Germline CDR1 reads MNHEY; CDR2 reads SMNVEV (reference sequence). J was trimmed by 9 bases and V by 6 bases; bases with no gene match: 11.

This chain links TRBV7-3 with TRBJ2-6; TRBD2 matches at 7 bases. The V gene end was trimmed by 5 bases and the J gene end by 0 bases; junction bases not matched to a gene: 10. The CDR3 has 18 residues. Per germline, CDR1 SGHTA and CDR2 FQGTGA. The DNA of the CDR3 is TGTGCCAGCAGCCTCCTTAGCGGGCGCAACTCTGGGGCCAACGTCCTGACTTTC. This codes for CASSLLSGRNSGANVLTF.

The rearrangement links TRBV2 to TRBJ2-7, with D possibly matching TRBD1 (5 bases). The germline V gene encodes CDR1 SNHLY and CDR2 FYNNEI. V shed 6 bases and J shed 0 bases, with 12 bases lying between them. The CDR3 length is 14 residues. CDR3 nucleotides: TGTGCCAGCAGCCCTGCAGGGCACTCCTACGAGCAGTACTTC. This sequence encodes CASSPAGHSYEQYF.

The V call is TRBV6-5, the J call TRBJ2-5; 12 positions agree with TRBD1. This CDR3 spans 16 amino acids. The trim removed 1 base at V and 5 bases at J, leaving 5 bases unmatched. Germline V gene lookup returns CDR1 MNHEY and CDR2 SVGAGI. The CDR3 sequence: CASSYLGQGARETQYF. As DNA, the CDR3 is TGTGCCAGCAGTTACTTGGGACAGGGGGCACGGGAGACCCAGTACTTC.

This rearrangement joins TRBV27 to TRBJ1-2, with D perhaps matching TRBD1 (6 bases). The CDR3 consists of 15 residues. Germline lookup yields CDR1 MNHEY and CDR2 SMNVEV (reference sequence). Trimming removed 4 bases at V and 4 bases at J, with 16 bases between. In DNA, the CDR3 is TGTGCCAGCAGTTCCCGGGGGGGCTGGCTCTATGGCTACACCTTC. Translated: CASSSRGGWLYGYTF.

This clone showed up just once. The genes are TRBV27 and TRBJ1-6; a possible D gene is TRBD1 (5 bases). The germline V gene encodes CDR1 MNHEY and CDR2 SMNVEV (reference sequence). The CDR3 has 17 amino acids. The V gene lost 6 bases and the J gene lost 5 bases, with 20 bases spanning the gap. Here the CDR3 reads CASSWGWTDVNNSPLHF. The CDR3 region has the DNA TGTGCCAGCAGCTGGGGCTGGACCGACGTAAATAATTCACCCCTCCACTTT.

The chain carries TRBV6-2 or TRBV6-3 and TRBJ2-7; D gene unclear. This CDR3 contains 15 residues. V shed 2 bases and J shed 3 bases, with 14 bases lying between them. The germline V gene has CDR1 MNHEY and CDR2 SVGEGT. CDR3: CASSYEYSKIYEQYF. The CDR3 nucleotides read TGTGCCAGCAGTTACGAATACAGTAAGATCTACGAGCAGTACTTC.

This chain connects TRBV4-1 to TRBJ2-3, with 12 bases aligning to TRBD2. J gave up 6 bases and V 4 bases, and 5 bases lay outside the gene matches. Germline-derived CDR1 and CDR2 are MGHRA and YSYEKL. This CDR3 comprises 15 residues. CDR3 bases: TGCGCCAGCAGCCCCGGGGGACTAGCGGGTGATACGCAGTATTTT. It yields the protein CASSPGGLAGDTQYF.

This clone is a singleton in its sample. V usage is TRBV19 and J usage is TRBJ2-7; 7 nucleotides line up with TRBD1. This CDR3 region has 13 residues. The germline V gene encodes CDR1 LNHDA and CDR2 SQIVND (reference sequence). Trimming took 6 bases from V and 2 from J; bases not matched to a gene: 4. Here the CDR3 DNA reads TGTGCCAGTAGCTACGGACAGGCCTACGAGCAGTACTTC. Protein sequence: CASSYGQAYEQYF.

This chain joins TRBV27 and TRBJ1-6; D ambiguous. V was clipped by 2 bases and J by 4 bases, with 9 bases between them. The CDR3 runs 15 residues. Germline assignment: CDR1 MNHEY and CDR2 SMNVEV (reference sequence). CDR3 bases: TGTGCCAGCAGTTTAGAGGGAGGGTATAATTCACCCCTCCACTTT. Protein sequence: CASSLEGGYNSPLHF.